What follows are 15 T cell receptor beta chains derived from one specimen sequenced in a study of shared clonotypes between healthy human individuals. Profiling relied on immunoSEQ multiplex PCR, and the TCRdb table lists in-frame clones only, not all of them. The sample contains a few million clones, roughly 95% of which appear only once. Sequencing used naive CD4+ T cells sorted from blood. Subset given: CD45RA+ positively selected. All receptors derive from a man in his late teens or twenties in good health.

The J gene is TRBJ2-7, the V gene TRBV5-6, with unresolved D. Germline V gene data show CDR1 as SGHDT and CDR2 as YYEEEE. V was cut by 2 bases and J by 2 bases, with 8 bases left in between. The CDR3 spans 13 residues. CDR3 residues: CASSLTATYEQYF. In nucleotides, the CDR3 is TGTGCCAGCAGCTTAACAGCTACCTACGAGCAGTACTTC.

V gene TRBV7-3 combines with J gene TRBJ1-2, with 10 bases aligning to TRBD1. The length of the CDR3 is 17 residues. Per the germline V gene, CDR1 is SGHTA and CDR2 is FQGTGA. The V gene end was trimmed by 2 bases and the J gene end by 4 bases; junction bases not matched to a gene: 10. CDR3 in DNA: TGTGCCAGCAGCTTAGAACCGGGACAGGGGCCACTCTATGGCTACACCTTC. Translating gives CASSLEPGQGPLYGYTF.

The V call is TRBV9, the J call TRBJ2-1, with D tentatively TRBD2 (6 bases). The CDR3 extends over 15 amino acids. Trimming pared 5 bases from V and 0 bases from J, leaving 12 bases between. Germline values: CDR1 SGDLS, CDR2 YYNGEE. The CDR3 nucleotides are TGTGCCAGCAGTGAGACTAGTACCTCCTACAATGAGCAGTTCTTC. It codes for CASSETSTSYNEQFF.

This sequence joins TRBV11-2 and TRBJ2-7; TRBD1 agrees at 8 bases. The CDR3 consists of 14 residues. Germline V lookup: CDR1 SGHAT, CDR2 FQNNGV. The V and J ends lost 5 bases and 6 bases, in that order; junction bases with no gene match: 9. The CDR3 region has the DNA TGTGCCAGCAGCCCTGGACAGGGAACTCGCGAGCAGTACTTC. Translated, it gives CASSPGQGTREQYF.

The chain carries TRBV9 and TRBJ1-2; no clear D gene. The V end lost 4 bases, the J end lost 8 bases, and 15 bases lay between the germline ends. There are 13 residues in the CDR3. Germline V gene lookup returns CDR1 SGDLS and CDR2 YYNGEE. The CDR3 DNA follows: TGTGCCAGCAGCCCGACGACTGTGGGGGGCTACACCTTC. It is translated as CASSPTTVGGYTF.

The chain links TRBV2 to TRBJ1-2; no definite D call. Germline CDR1 reads SNHLY; CDR2 reads FYNNEI. The CDR3 is 14 amino acids. Trimming removed 1 base at V and 4 bases at J, with 10 bases between. CDR3 protein: CASSEVSQLYGYTF. The CDR3 DNA sequence: TGTGCCAGCAGTGAAGTTAGTCAGCTCTATGGCTACACCTTC.

This sequence joins TRBV5-6 and TRBJ2-5; D gene uncertain. The CDR3 is 17 residues long. The germline CDR1 and CDR2 sequences are SGHDT and YYEEEE. V shed 1 base and J shed 0 bases, with 16 bases lying between them. CDR3 nucleotide sequence: TGTGCCAGCAGCTTGTGGCCAGCCGAGAGGTACCAAGAGACCCAGTACTTC. Translated: CASSLWPAERYQETQYF.

This CDR3 is CASRRGADPGELFF. The CDR3 coding sequence is TGCGCCAGCAGGCGGGGGGCGGATCCCGGGGAGCTGTTTTTT. The chain is built from TRBV10-2 and TRBJ2-2; the match to TRBD2 covers 8 bases. The germline gives CDR1 WSHSY, CDR2 SAAADI. Unmatched junction bases numbered 6, after V lost 6 bases and J lost 6 bases. This CDR3 region has 14 residues.

This chain joins TRBV2 and TRBJ2-1; 7 bases map to TRBD2. With 6 bases clipped from V and 2 bases from J, the junction kept 4 bases outside the gene matches. The CDR3 extends over 14 amino acids. Germline V gene data show CDR1 as SNHLY and CDR2 as FYNNEI. The CDR3 DNA is TGTGCCAGCAGATCCGGGACTACCTACAATGAGCAGTTCTTC. Amino acid sequence: CASRSGTTYNEQFF.

V and J are TRBV5-1 and TRBJ2-1, with unresolved D. The CDR3 is made up of 12 amino acids. The germline gives CDR1 SGHRS, CDR2 YFSETQ. Trimming removed 6 bases at V and 0 bases at J, with 4 bases between. The CDR3 region is CASTSSYNEQFF. The CDR3 DNA sequence: TGCGCCAGCACTAGCTCCTACAATGAGCAGTTCTTC. The variable domain in full, with the rest retrieved from reference TRBV5-1 and TRBJ2-1, is KAGVTQTPRYLIKTRGQQVTLSCSPISGHRSVSWYQQTPGQGLQFLFEYFSETQRNKGNFPGRFSGRQFSNSRSEMNVSTLELGDSALYLCASTSSYNEQFFGPGTRLTVL.

The rearrangement links TRBV10-3 to TRBJ1-2, with 8 bases that match TRBD1. The germline V gene has CDR1 ENHRY and CDR2 SYGVKD. The CDR3 is made up of 15 amino acids. J was trimmed by 3 bases and V by 0 bases; bases with no gene match: 3. As DNA, the CDR3 is TGTGCCATCAGTGAGTCGAAGGACAGGGACTATGGCTACACCTTC. Amino acids: CAISESKDRDYGYTF.

V gene TRBV6-1 combines with J gene TRBJ2-7, with no clear D. Germline assignment: CDR1 MNHNS and CDR2 SASEGT. The CDR3 consists of 15 residues. Trimming pared 3 bases from V and 3 bases from J, leaving 15 bases between. CDR3 DNA sequence: TGTGCCAGCAGTGACCCAGTAGTCAAGGGCTACGAGCAGTACTTC. Its protein product is CASSDPVVKGYEQYF.

V gene TRBV28 combines with J gene TRBJ1-2, with D perhaps TRBD1 (5 bases). The CDR3 is made up of 15 amino acids. V was pared by 2 bases and J by 8 bases, with 18 bases between. Germline V CDR1 and CDR2: MDHEN, SYDVKM. The CDR3, as DNA: TGTGCCAGCAGTTTAGTCGCCAGGGCGAGGGGCGGCTACACCTTC. It codes for CASSLVARARGGYTF.

The rearrangement links TRBV5-4 to TRBJ2-2, with 8 bases lining up with TRBD2. The J segment lost 7 bases and the V segment lost 8 bases, leaving 19 bases of the junction unmatched. The CDR3 length is 17 residues. The germline V gene has CDR1 SGHNT and CDR2 YYREEE (reference sequence). CDR3 coding DNA: TGTGCCAGTCACCCCCCCTTACGGGGGGGCAAGGGCGGGGAGCTGTTTTTT. Translation: CASHPPLRGGKGGELFF.

This chain joins TRBV10-3 and TRBJ2-2; unclear D gene. The germline V gene has CDR1 ENHRY and CDR2 SYGVKD. This CDR3 has 13 residues. Between the trimmed V and J ends, which lost 3 bases and 6 bases, there was a span of 8 bases. In DNA, the CDR3 is TGTGCCATCAGTGACTTTGGGGCCGGGGAGCTGTTTTTT. Amino acids: CAISDFGAGELFF.